This T cell receptor (beta chain) was sequenced during a study of cytomegalovirus exposure and HLA in healthy donors. Study outcomes and limitations: The authors later found HLA-associated TCR beta chains more clonally expanded than equally common others.

CDR3 length equals 14 residues. The germline V and J ends were trimmed by 6 bases and 10 bases, with 16 bases remaining between them. Germline lookup yields CDR1 MNHNS and CDR2 SASEGT. As to this clone: Its antigen remains unknown.

PCR employed 60 Vbeta and 13 Jbeta primers. Produced via immunoSEQ multiplex PCR; TCRdb's table is partial and in-frame only. The sample lists approximately 120,000 clones; 65% to 80% were seen once. Sequencing was done on a sample of PBMCs. This clonotype originated in a man aged 40-50 years in good health and CMV-seropositive. J is TRBJ1-6 and V is TRBV6-1, with a tentative D call TRBD1 (5 bases). The CDR3 coding sequence is TGTGCCAGCAGCAATAGGGGAGGGCCCTCACCCCTCCACTTT. Residues: CASSNRGGPSPLHF.